This TCR beta chain was identified during a study of blood T cell repertoires in COVID-19. Sequencing was performed with immunoSEQ multiplex PCR; in TCRdb, only in-frame clones are kept and a portion is missing. The sample has about 170,000 clones, about four fifths seen once; the top ten hold around 2.1%. Germline CDR1 is LGHNA and CDR2 is YNFKEQ. The trim removed 3 bases at V and 4 bases at J, leaving 5 bases unmatched. The CDR3 loop spans 14 amino acids. The chain couples TRBV4-2 to TRBJ1-2, with 7 bases lining up with TRBD1. This clonotype originated in a woman aged 80 or over with acute or convalescent COVID-19. Sequencing was performed on peripheral blood. CDR3 amino acids: CASSHGQATYGYTF. The CDR3 DNA sequence: TGTGCCAGCAGCCATGGACAGGCAACCTATGGCTACACCTTC.